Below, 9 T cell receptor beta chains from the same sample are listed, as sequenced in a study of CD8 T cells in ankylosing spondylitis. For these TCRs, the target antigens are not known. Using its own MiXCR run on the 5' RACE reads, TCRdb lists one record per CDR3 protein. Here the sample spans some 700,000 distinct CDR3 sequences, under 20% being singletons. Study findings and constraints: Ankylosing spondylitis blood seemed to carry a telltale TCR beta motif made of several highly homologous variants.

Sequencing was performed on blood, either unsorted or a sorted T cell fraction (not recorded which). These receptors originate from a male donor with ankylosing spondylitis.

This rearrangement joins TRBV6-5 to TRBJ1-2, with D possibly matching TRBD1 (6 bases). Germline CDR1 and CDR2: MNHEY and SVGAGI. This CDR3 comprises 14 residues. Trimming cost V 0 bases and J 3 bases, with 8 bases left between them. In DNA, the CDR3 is TGTGCCAGCAGTTACTCAGGACAGCACTATGGCTACACCTTC. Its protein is CASSYSGQHYGYTF.

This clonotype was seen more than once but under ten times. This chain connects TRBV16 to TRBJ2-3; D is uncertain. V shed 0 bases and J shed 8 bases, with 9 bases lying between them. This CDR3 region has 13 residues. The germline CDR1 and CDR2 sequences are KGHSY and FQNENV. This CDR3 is CASSQSALATQYF. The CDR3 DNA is TGTGCCAGCAGCCAATCTGCACTCGCTACGCAGTATTTT.

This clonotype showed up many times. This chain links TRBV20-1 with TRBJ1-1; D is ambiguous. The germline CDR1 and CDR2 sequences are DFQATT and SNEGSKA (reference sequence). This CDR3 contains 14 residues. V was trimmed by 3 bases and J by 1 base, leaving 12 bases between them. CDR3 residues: CSARGGAGNTEAFF. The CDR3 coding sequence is TGCAGTGCTAGGGGTGGAGCGGGGAACACTGAAGCTTTCTTT.

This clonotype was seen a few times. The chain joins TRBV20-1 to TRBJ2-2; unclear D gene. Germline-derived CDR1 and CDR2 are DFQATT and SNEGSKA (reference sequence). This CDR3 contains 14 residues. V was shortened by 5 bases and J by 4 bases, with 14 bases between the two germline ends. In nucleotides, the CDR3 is TGCAGTGCTCGAAATCCTATCTTCACCGGGGAGCTGTTTTTT. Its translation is CSARNPIFTGELFF.

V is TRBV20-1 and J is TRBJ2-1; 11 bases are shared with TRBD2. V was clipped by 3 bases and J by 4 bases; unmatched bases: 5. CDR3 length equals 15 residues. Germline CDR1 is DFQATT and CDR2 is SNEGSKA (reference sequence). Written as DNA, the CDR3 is TGCAGTGCTAGCAACCTAGCGGGAGGATACAATGAGCAGTTCTTC. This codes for CSASNLAGGYNEQFF.

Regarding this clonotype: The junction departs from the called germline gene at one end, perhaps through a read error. CDR3 sequence reads: CASSYTYSPEASF. The CDR3 DNA reads as TGTGCCAGCAGTTATACTTACTCCCCTGAAGCTTCCTTT. The V and J genes are TRBV12-3 or TRBV12-4 and TRBJ1-1; D call uncertain. CDR3 length equals 13 residues.

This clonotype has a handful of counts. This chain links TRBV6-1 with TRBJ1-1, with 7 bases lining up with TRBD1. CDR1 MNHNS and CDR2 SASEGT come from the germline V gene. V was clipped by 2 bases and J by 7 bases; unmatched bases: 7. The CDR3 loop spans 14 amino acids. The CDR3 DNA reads TGTGCCAGCAGTGAATGGGGCAGGGGGAGTGAAGCTTTCTTT. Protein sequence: CASSEWGRGSEAFF.

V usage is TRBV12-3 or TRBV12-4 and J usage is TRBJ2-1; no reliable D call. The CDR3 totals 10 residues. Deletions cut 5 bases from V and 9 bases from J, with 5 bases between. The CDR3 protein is CASSHTEQFF. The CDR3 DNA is TGTGCCAGCAGTCATACTGAGCAGTTCTTC.

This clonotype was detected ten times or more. CDR3 coding DNA: TGTGCCACCAGCAGAGATACACAGGGAAGCTATGGCTACACCTTC. The encoded protein is CATSRDTQGSYGYTF. This chain connects TRBV15 to TRBJ1-2; maybe TRBD1 (6 bases). The CDR3 totals 15 residues. Per the germline V gene, CDR1 is LNHNV and CDR2 is YYDKDF (reference sequence). Trimming took 0 bases from V and 4 from J, leaving 12 bases between them.